A single sample gave rise to the 22 T cell receptor beta chains below, sequenced in a study of breast tumors, draining lymph nodes, adjacent tissues. Samples came from axillary lymph nodes draining the breast cancer. TCRdb ran MiXCR on the multiplex PCR reads and lists one entry per CDR3 protein. The sample contains 200,000 or so distinct CDR3 sequences, 31% of which appear only once. The sequencing input was axillary lymph node tissue. These receptor sequences come from a female donor with breast cancer. Some clones in this sample may be carry-over from other donors' samples.

This clonotype was seen at least ten times. This chain connects TRBV20-1 to TRBJ1-2; 7 positions agree with TRBD1. Germline loops: CDR1 DFQATT, CDR2 SNEGSKA (reference sequence). This CDR3 has 14 residues. The V segment lost 5 bases and the J segment 2 bases; nucleotides outside the gene matches: 8. CDR3 sequence (DNA): TGCAGTGCTGATACAATGACAGGGAACTATGGCTACACCTTC. Translated: CSADTMTGNYGYTF.

The chain combines TRBV5-1 with TRBJ2-1; 8 bases align to TRBD2. The CDR3 spans 21 residues. V was clipped by 0 bases and J by 0 bases; unmatched bases: 17. Germline CDR1 SGHRS, CDR2 YFSETQ. This CDR3 reads CASSLGEREQREYASYNEQFF. CDR3 nucleotides: TGCGCCAGCAGCTTGGGGGAGCGGGAACAGCGGGAGTACGCCTCCTACAATGAGCAGTTCTTC.

The table lists this clonotype with many counts. CDR3 amino acids: CASSNRGYEQYF. CDR3 DNA: TGTGCCAGTAGTAATCGGGGTTACGAGCAGTACTTC. The chain joins TRBV19 to TRBJ2-7, with D possibly TRBD2 on 5 matching bases. Germline V gene sequence: CDR1 LNHDA, CDR2 SQIVND (reference sequence). Trimming stripped 4 bases from V and 4 bases from J, with 8 bases between. The CDR3 totals 12 residues.

In this sample, this clonotype turned up a few times. This sequence joins TRBV2 and TRBJ1-6; 8 bases line up with TRBD1. The junction had 13 bases not matched to a gene; V was cut back by 11 bases and J by 7 bases. This CDR3 comprises 15 residues. Germline loops: CDR1 SNHLY, CDR2 FYNNEI. CDR3 amino acids: CAGMGDRPGNSPLHF. CDR3 coding DNA: TGTGCCGGCATGGGGGACAGGCCCGGGAATTCACCCCTCCACTTT. Variable domain in full (rest from reference TRBV2 and TRBJ1-6): EPEVTQTPSHQVTQMGQEVILRCVPISNHLYFYWYRQILGQKVEFLVSFYNNEISEKSEIFDDQFSVERPDGSNFTLKIRSTKLEDSAMYFCAGMGDRPGNSPLHFGNGTRLTVT.

This clonotype was observed at least ten times. V is TRBV7-8 and J is TRBJ2-1; 8 bases are a match to TRBD2. V shed 5 bases, J shed 2 bases, and the junction held 5 bases outside the gene matches. The CDR3 spans 15 residues. Germline assignment: CDR1 SGHVS and CDR2 FQNEAQ. This CDR3 reads CASSQAGVAYNEQFF. The CDR3 bases are TGTGCCAGCAGCCAAGCGGGAGTGGCCTACAATGAGCAGTTCTTC. Full variable domain (outside the CDR3, taken from reference TRBV7-8 and TRBJ2-1): GAGVSQSPRYKVAKRGQDVALRCDPISGHVSLFWYQQALGQGPEFLTYFQNEAQLDKSGLPSDRFFAERPEGSVSTLKIQRTQQEDSAVYLCASSQAGVAYNEQFFGPGTRLTVL.

About this clonotype itself: In this CDR3 the conserved last residue, phenylalanine or tryptophan, is missing, so a read error is likely. The DNA is left out, because the CDR3 cannot be placed on it with certainty; the CDR3 is given as TCRdb lists it. The chain is built from TRBV2 and TRBJ2-5. Ends included, the CDR3 has 13 residues. Germline V CDR1 and CDR2: SNHLY, FYNNEI. The CDR3 spells CASSDVESETRYS.

This clonotype was recorded many times. The chain couples TRBV3-1 to TRBJ1-5; the D is unclear. This CDR3 region has 14 residues. V gave up 1 base and J gave up 0 bases, with 4 bases separating them. CDR1 and CDR2 from the germline V gene are LGHDT and YNNKEL (reference sequence). The CDR3 loop is CASSQAYSNQPQHF. The CDR3, as DNA: TGTGCCAGCAGCCAAGCTTATAGCAATCAGCCCCAGCATTTT.

This clonotype was observed at least ten times. This rearrangement joins TRBV5-7 to TRBJ2-7, with 12 nucleotides matching TRBD1. TRBV5-7 belongs to the ORF category, with a function that is uncertain. The CDR3 runs 15 residues. The J segment lost 9 bases and the V segment lost 0 bases, leaving 7 bases of the junction unmatched. The CDR3 nucleotides read TGTGCCAGCAGCTTGGCCCGGGACAGGGGGCTGCGGCAGTACTTC. This encodes CASSLARDRGLRQYF.

This chain links TRBV29-1 with TRBJ1-2; tentatively, D is TRBD1 (6 bases). CDR1 is SQVTM and CDR2 is ANQGSEA in the germline V gene. The CDR3 is 11 residues long. The germline V and J ends were trimmed by 6 bases and 8 bases, with 13 bases remaining between them. As DNA, the CDR3 is TGCAGCGTCGAGGGGGAGGACGGCTACACCTTC. This sequence encodes CSVEGEDGYTF.

This clonotype was seen many times. The V gene is TRBV19, the J gene TRBJ1-5, with D unclear. The CDR3 extends over 16 amino acids. The germline V gene encodes CDR1 LNHDA and CDR2 SQIVND (reference sequence). V lost 3 bases, J lost 0 bases, and 12 bases lay in between. The CDR3 sequence: CASSMNWQNSNQPQHF. The CDR3 coding sequence is TGTGCCAGTAGTATGAATTGGCAGAATAGCAATCAGCCCCAGCATTTT.

This clonotype was counted a single time. The chain carries TRBV7-2 and TRBJ2-3; 7 nucleotides agree with TRBD2. J was trimmed by 11 bases and V by 2 bases; bases with no gene match: 13. CDR1 SGHTA and CDR2 FQGNSA come from the germline V gene. This CDR3 comprises 15 residues. CDR3 DNA: TGTGCCAGCAGCTTAAGAGCTGGGGAGGGGAATGAGCAGTATTTT. Encoded protein: CASSLRAGEGNEQYF.

This clonotype was detected only once. A clone one base away is much larger, so this may be a read error. This rearrangement joins TRBV18 to TRBJ1-4; a weak D match, TRBD1 (5 bases). V lost 1 base to trimming and J lost 8 bases, with 14 bases between them. Germline CDR1 reads KGHSH; CDR2 reads LQKENI. CDR3 length: 15 residues. The CDR3 sequence is CASSPQRIGAEKLFF. The CDR3 nucleotides are TGTGCCAGCTCACCACAAAGGATAGGGGCCGAAAAACTGTTTTTT.

This clonotype was recorded many times. The chain combines TRBV6-5 with TRBJ2-7, with TRBD2 matching over 14 bases. This CDR3 comprises 17 residues. V lost 5 bases and J lost 5; bases outside the gene matches: 11. Germline V gene data show CDR1 as MNHEY and CDR2 as SVGAGI. CDR3 amino acids: CASSDPSGLAGVNEQYF. CDR3 nucleotide sequence: TGTGCCAGCAGTGACCCCTCGGGACTAGCGGGAGTCAACGAGCAGTACTTC.

The J gene is TRBJ2-5, the V gene TRBV6-1, with D tentatively TRBD1 or TRBD2 (5 bases each). Germline loops: CDR1 MNHNS, CDR2 SASEGT. Deletions cut 5 bases from V and 4 bases from J, with 14 bases between. This CDR3 region has 14 residues. CDR3 bases: TGTGCCAGCAGTCATCGCCGGGGCGCAGAGACCCAGTACTTC. Translated, it gives CASSHRRGAETQYF.

This chain connects TRBV7-2 to TRBJ2-3; TRBD1 matches 10 bases. The trim removed 5 bases at V and 11 bases at J, leaving 13 bases unmatched. CDR3 length: 15 amino acids. Germline-derived CDR1 and CDR2 are SGHTA and FQGNSA. The DNA for the CDR3 is TGTGCCAGCAGCCCGGACAGGGGGTTTCACAATGAGCAGTATTTT. Translated, it gives CASSPDRGFHNEQYF.

This clonotype was picked up one time. This chain uses TRBV6-5 with TRBJ1-4, with a possible D match to TRBD1 (5 bases). There are 15 residues in the CDR3. V was clipped by 5 bases and J by 4 bases, with 14 bases between them. The germline V gene has CDR1 MNHEY and CDR2 SVGAGI. The CDR3 reads CASSDAGGGNEKLFF. The CDR3 DNA sequence: TGTGCCAGCAGTGACGCGGGGGGGGGTAATGAAAAACTGTTTTTT.

Notes on this clonotype: This may be a read error: a much more frequent sequence differs by one nucleotide. This sequence joins TRBV6-1 and TRBJ1-2; TRBD1 is a possible D gene (5 bases). The CDR3 spans 14 residues. Germline values: CDR1 MNHNS, CDR2 SASEGT. The CDR3, as DNA: TGTGCCAGCGGTGAAGGGACCGAATTCTATGGCTACACCTTC. Protein: CASGEGTEFYGYTF.

This clonotype was counted at least ten times. The chain couples TRBV2 to TRBJ2-1, with TRBD2 matching over 13 bases. Germline V lookup: CDR1 SNHLY, CDR2 FYNNEI. The CDR3 sequence is 15 residues long. The V and J ends lost 6 bases and 8 bases, in that order; junction bases with no gene match: 7. The CDR3 coding sequence is TGTGCCAGCAGCCCCAGGACTAGCGGGAGCGATGAGCAGTTCTTC. Translated, it gives CASSPRTSGSDEQFF.

This clonotype appeared many times. The rearrangement joins TRBV20-1 to TRBJ1-2, with a weak D call TRBD1 (5 bases). Between the trimmed V and J ends, which lost 0 bases and 8 bases, there was a span of 19 bases. This CDR3 is 15 amino acids long. CDR1 is DFQATT, CDR2 SNEGSKA, per germline (reference sequence). CDR3 nucleotides: TGCAGTGCTAGAGATGCGAGGTTACCCGAGGGGGGCTACACCTTC. Encoded protein: CSARDARLPEGGYTF.

Details on this clonotype: Mismatch with germline at one junction end may stem from a read error. J is TRBJ2-3 and V is TRBV5-5; D is ambiguous. CDR1 and CDR2 from the germline V gene are SGHKS and YYEKEE (reference sequence). This CDR3 is 14 amino acids long. The chain's CDR3 is CASSLGGGTDAQYF. Written as DNA, the CDR3 is TGTGCCAGCAGCTTGGGGGGTGGCACAGATGCGCAGTATTTT.

This clonotype appeared many times. The J gene is TRBJ2-1, the V gene TRBV2; D might be TRBD1 (5 bases). Germline assignment: CDR1 SNHLY and CDR2 FYNNEI. V was shortened by 3 bases and J by 12 bases, with 6 bases between the two germline ends. The CDR3 is 10 amino acids. CDR3 DNA sequence: TGTGCCAGCAGTGATAGGGGGCAGTTCTTC. Amino acid sequence: CASSDRGQFF.

This clonotype has at least ten counts. The chain couples TRBV12-3 or TRBV12-4 to TRBJ2-3; D is possibly TRBD2 (6 bases). Trimming cost V 5 bases and J 0 bases, with 9 bases left between them. There are 14 residues in the CDR3. CDR3 sequence (DNA): TGTGCCAGCAGTCCCCGGGGGAGCACAGATACGCAGTATTTT. Protein: CASSPRGSTDTQYF.